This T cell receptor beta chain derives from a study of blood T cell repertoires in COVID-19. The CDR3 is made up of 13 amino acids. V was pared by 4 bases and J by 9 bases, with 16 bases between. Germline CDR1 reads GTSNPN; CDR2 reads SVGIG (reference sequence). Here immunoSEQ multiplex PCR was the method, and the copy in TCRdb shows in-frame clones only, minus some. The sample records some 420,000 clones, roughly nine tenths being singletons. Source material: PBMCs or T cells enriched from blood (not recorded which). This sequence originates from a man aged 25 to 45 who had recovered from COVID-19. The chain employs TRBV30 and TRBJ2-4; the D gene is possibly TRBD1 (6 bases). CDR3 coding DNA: TGTGCCTGGAACCTACAGGGTTTTGGCATTCAGTACTTC. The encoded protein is CAWNLQGFGIQYF.